These T cell receptor beta chains were read from a single sample in a study of CD8+ T cells in alopecia areata. TCRdb keeps only in-frame clones here, not all; method: immunoSEQ multiplex PCR. The table lists about 190,000 clones, around 60% of them singletons. The sequencing here drew on CD4+ T cells sorted from blood, taken at week 0. These receptor sequences come from a human donor with alopecia areata. The conserved cysteine and the conserved F or W are not part of the CDR3 here.

TRBV29-1 SVPGSQAYEQY
TRBV25-1 ASIPTSGSPLH
TRBV29-1 SVADRLNTEAF
TRBV2 ASSNRGTGGWDTQY
TRBV29-1 SVMGQGANYGYT
TRBV10-3 AIRGQIQGGTEAF
TRBV5-1 ASSPTGGGYT
TRBV30 ACSTGRNQPQH
TRBV2 ASSQDSTDTQY
TRBV18 ASSGEGEQY
TRBV29-1 SVDRLAGGRVKETQY
TRBV9 ASSPLGGGAGANVLT
TRBV19 ASSNRGPGANVLT
TRBV30 AWTGQETQY
TRBV30 AWSGGGYQETQY
TRBV25-1 ASSVPHGTGDYGYT
TRBV30 AWSRPPYEQY
TRBV29-1 SVGPPRGGGYT
TRBV27 ASSPYAGTAETQY
TRBV7-9 ASSPKANRAFYGYT
TRBV5-1 ASSLVKGASGELF
TRBV27 ASSSYGGEDEDTQY
TRBV4-2 ASSQELLLARDTQY
TRBV7-2 ASSLEFTYEQY
TRBV5-1 ASSVGEDEQY
TRBV29-1 SVEEGGLDTQY
TRBV30 AYTKGIPYEQY
TRBV5-1 ASSTDHSGANVLT
TRBV25-1 ASSVVQGEAF
TRBV29-1 SGGTGPIHEQY
TRBV19 ASRRDRQVSGYT
TRBV5-1 ASSFSGGLETQY
TRBV5-4 ASSGRYREETQY
TRBV25-1 ASSEGGVQY
TRBV6-5 ASSPGAVWFT
TRBV6-6 ASTLGTGYGYT
TRBV7-3 ASSSFQGNGYT
TRBV18 ASSPYSRDTQY
TRBV5-1 ASSLAGSGANVLT
TRBV30 AWTARGYSVPKAF
TRBV28 ASSLIGRKETQY
TRBV29-1 SAAWAGSEAF
TRBV5-1 ASSLGGLDQPQH
TRBV9 ASSEGQNQETQY
TRBV7-2 ASSLGQDYGYT
TRBV5-1 ASSPGPVALPGYT
TRBV19 ASKERGTQETQY
TRBV30 AWSQWISGNTIY
TRBV27 ASMARSGANVLT
TRBV6-6 ASSPGQDLYGYT
TRBV5-1 ASSWAPTGNTGELF
TRBV28 ASTGAGELVAGYT
TRBV23-1 ASSQSRRPIQPQH
TRBV6-4 ASSGAGADTQY
TRBV9 ASSVSGGLQETQY